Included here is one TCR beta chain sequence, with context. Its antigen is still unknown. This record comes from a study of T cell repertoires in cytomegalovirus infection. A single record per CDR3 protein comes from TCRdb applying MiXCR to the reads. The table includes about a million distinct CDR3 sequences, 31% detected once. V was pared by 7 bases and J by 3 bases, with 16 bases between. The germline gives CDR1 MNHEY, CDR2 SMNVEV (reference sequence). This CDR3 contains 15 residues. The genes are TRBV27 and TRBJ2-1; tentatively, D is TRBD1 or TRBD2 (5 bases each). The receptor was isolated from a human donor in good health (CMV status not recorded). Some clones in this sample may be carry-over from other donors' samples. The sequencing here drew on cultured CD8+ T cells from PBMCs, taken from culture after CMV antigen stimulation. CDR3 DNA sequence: TGTGCCAGCACGTCGGAAGGGACCCGCTACAATGAGCAGTTCTTC. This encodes CASTSEGTRYNEQFF.